This T cell receptor (beta chain) was profiled in a study of T cells in Graves' hyperthyroidism and ophthalmopathy. Amplification of TCR beta CDR3 regions used RNA as the template. First-round RT-PCR targeting the TCR CDR3 was performed with the HTBI primer set. A single record per CDR3 protein comes from TCRdb applying MiXCR to the multiplex PCR reads. The table includes some 490,000 distinct CDR3 sequences, 20% to 25% detected once. Diagnosis rested on symptoms, serum thyroxine and TRAb, thyroid ultrasound, and orbital computed tomography. PBMCs were collected from a 10 ml volume of fresh peripheral blood. This clonotype was seen a few times. Its antigen is currently unknown. Study-level findings and limits: Blood also carried most thyroid clonotypes expanded above 0.001.

With V trimmed by 0 bases and J by 8 bases, 17 bases remained unmatched. Looked up from germline, CDR1 is LGHDT and CDR2 is YNNKEL (reference sequence). The CDR3 has 19 residues. The source of this sequence is a woman in her sixties or seventies with Graves' ophthalmopathy. The specimen sequenced was blood. The V and J genes are TRBV3-1 and TRBJ2-1, with TRBD2 matching 9 bases. CDR3 sequence reads: CASSQDSPGFAGGNYEQFF. The CDR3, as DNA: TGTGCCAGCAGCCAAGATTCCCCTGGGTTTGCGGGAGGGAACTATGAGCAGTTCTTC.